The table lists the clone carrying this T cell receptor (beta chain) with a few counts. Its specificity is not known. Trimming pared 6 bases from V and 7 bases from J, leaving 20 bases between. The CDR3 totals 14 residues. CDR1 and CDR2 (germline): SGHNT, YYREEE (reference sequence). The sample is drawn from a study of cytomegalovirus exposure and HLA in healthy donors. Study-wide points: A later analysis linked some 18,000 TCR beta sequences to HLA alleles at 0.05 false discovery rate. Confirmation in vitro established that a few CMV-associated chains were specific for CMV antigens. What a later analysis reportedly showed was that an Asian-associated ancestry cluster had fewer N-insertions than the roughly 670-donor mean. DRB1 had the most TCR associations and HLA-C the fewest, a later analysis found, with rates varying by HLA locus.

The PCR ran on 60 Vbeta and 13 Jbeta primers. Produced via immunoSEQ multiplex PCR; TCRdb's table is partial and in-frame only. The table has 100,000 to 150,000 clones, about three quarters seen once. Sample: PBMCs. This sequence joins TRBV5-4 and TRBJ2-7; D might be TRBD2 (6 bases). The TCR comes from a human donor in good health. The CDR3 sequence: CASTMGGGFMEQYF. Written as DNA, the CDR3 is TGTGCCAGCACCATGGGTGGGGGGTTCATGGAGCAGTACTTC.